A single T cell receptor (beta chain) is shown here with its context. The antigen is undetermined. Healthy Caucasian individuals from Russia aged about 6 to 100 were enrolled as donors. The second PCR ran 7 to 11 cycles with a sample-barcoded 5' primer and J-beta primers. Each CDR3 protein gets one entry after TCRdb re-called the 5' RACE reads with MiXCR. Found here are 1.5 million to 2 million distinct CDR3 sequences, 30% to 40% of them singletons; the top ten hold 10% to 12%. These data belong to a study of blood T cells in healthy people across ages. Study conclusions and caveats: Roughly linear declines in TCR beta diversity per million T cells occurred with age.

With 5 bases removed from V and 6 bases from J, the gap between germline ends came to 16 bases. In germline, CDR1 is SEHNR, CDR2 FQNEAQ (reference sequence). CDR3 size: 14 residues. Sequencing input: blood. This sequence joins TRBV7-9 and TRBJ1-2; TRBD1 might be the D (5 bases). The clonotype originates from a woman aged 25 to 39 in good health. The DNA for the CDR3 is TGTGCCAGCAGCCAAGCACGGGCAGGGAATGGCTACACCTTC. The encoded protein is CASSQARAGNGYTF.